The T cell receptor beta chain under discussion was sequenced for a study of blood T cells in healthy people across ages (dated by TCRdb to the mid-2010s). Broadly, across the study: In model experiments, template switching captured roughly one uniquely barcoded TCR beta cDNA molecule for every two T cells. Two additional independent replicas of 1 million unique cDNA reads from the same blood draw were analyzed for two donors (one aged 18 to 29 and one aged 80 or older). Using deep sequencing normalized with unique cDNA molecular identifiers, the study measured how TCR beta repertoire diversity changes with age. Four age groups were formed from the donors: young (average approximately 17 years), middle-aged (just under 40), aged (approximately 60) and long-lived (around 80).

Library preparation employed 5' RACE. The instrument given in TCRdb is Illumina HiSeq 2500. A second PCR of about 7 to 12 cycles was performed with a sample-barcoded 5' primer and a J-beta primer mix. Each TCR beta cDNA molecule received a unique molecular identifier from a template-switch 5' adaptor carrying 12 random nucleotides. At least 2.5 million CDR3-containing paired-end reads were obtained from each sample. All of the RNA was converted into first-strand cDNA using the Mint cDNA synthesis kit, with a TRBC-specific oligonucleotide serving as the primer. After uracil-DNA glycosylase treatment, a first 18-cycle PCR used universal primers M1SS and BC2_uni_R on all cDNA. In the authors' own workflow: Normalization of each sample was performed by random selection of 1 million high-quality reads, each carrying a distinct molecular identifier. Reads sharing molecular identifiers were discarded rather than binned into consensus sequences. CDR3 identification, clonotype clustering and error correction used MiTCR with a Q25 quality threshold and the strictest error-elimination algorithm. Lower-bound total TCR beta diversity was estimated with a nonparametric unseen species model using Euler transformation. TCRdb reprocessed the public reads (quality trimming at Q25 with fastp, clone calling with MiXCR) and kept in-frame beta chains. Every CDR3 protein is listed once, alongside the most common genes and DNA of its rows. TCRdb's processing, not the study's, gives the V and J calls here. Here the sample has around 700,000 distinct CDR3 sequences; 25% occur a single time. The top ten clones comprise 9.4% of the sample.

In its sample, this clonotype was seen a few times. Its antigen target is currently unknown. No base quality information exists; no much larger clone differs at one position. Based on the germline V gene, the CDR1 and CDR2 sequences are SGHTA and FQGTGA. The trim is 5 bases for V and 4 bases for J, with a gap of 11 bases between the germline ends. There are 13 amino acids in the CDR3, from cysteine to phenylalanine inclusive. This entry keeps only the CDR3 DNA: 39 bases, framed from base 1. Summary of the overall study and its limitations: The CMV infection status of donors was not known, potentially confounding age-related changes in expanded clonotypes. A strong correlation was found between observed TCR beta diversity and the percentage of naive T cells measured by flow cytometry. Bulk unsorted PBMC profiling prevented conclusive comparison of naive and antigen-experienced compartments. Compared with the aged group, the long-lived group had more naive CD4+ T cells, fewer expanded clones and increased TCR diversity, a pattern suggesting age selection. As age increased, observed TCR beta diversity per million T cells dropped in a roughly linear way, and a significant reduction was already evident by age around 41. Total diversity estimates from one million sequenced T cells were considered lower bounds and underestimates.

Donors were 39 systemically healthy Caucasian individuals from Russia aged roughly 6 to 90 years. Around 10 milliliters of peripheral blood were collected from each donor into EDTA-treated Vacutainer tubes. Ficoll-Paque density-gradient centrifugation was used to isolate PBMCs, with at least 6.5 million per sample. Total RNA, at least 6 micrograms per sample, was extracted from PBMCs with Trizol reagent. Naive CD45RAhigh/CD27high T cell percentages were measured by flow cytometry on a PBMC aliquot from every donor. Separately, the same data were catalogued under a study of T cells of mothers and their children. As that second study puts it: The donors were nine systemically healthy Caucasian individuals, made up of three mothers and their six children. cDNA synthesis consumed the entire amount of extracted RNA, loaded at around 1.5 ug RNA in each 15 ul reaction. In the second PCR, the M1S primer added sample barcodes and 2-4 random nucleotides. More than 8.5 million TCR beta CDR3 reads were obtained from each mother, and some 3.3 million reads were obtained from each child. Thymic selection shapes the output of TCR recombination in a similar way in related and unrelated pairs, and inherited differences have a minor effect. Normalized repertoire overlap was always slightly but never significantly higher in related than unrelated mother-child pairs. No persistent microchimeric T cell clones were detected, at a sensitivity of approximately 100 clones per million clonotypes. Deep NGS was used in the study to compare the TCR beta repertoires of mothers and children and to look for features that separate related mother-child pairs from unrelated individuals. The mean age was about 40 +/- 4 years for the mothers and around 11 +/- 4 years for the children. Libraries were sequenced on Illumina HiSeq 2000 with 100+100 nt paired-end reads after adapter ligation with NEBNext reagents. To prevent cross-contamination, the mother and child libraries were prepared a month apart and were sequenced in separate runs. Each donor had between roughly 450,000 and 2,100,000 distinct TCR beta clonotypes identified. Naive TCR beta clonotypes were estimated from low-frequency clonotypes matched to each donor's FACS-determined naive share, without sorting.

The chain couples TRBV7-3 to TRBJ1-2; no D segment can be confidently identified. The clonotype originates from a boy under 18 in good health. The sample was blood. The CDR3 reads CASSPGPRYGYTF. The nucleotide sequence reads TGTGCCAGCAGCCCCGGGCCCCGCTATGGCTACACCTTC.